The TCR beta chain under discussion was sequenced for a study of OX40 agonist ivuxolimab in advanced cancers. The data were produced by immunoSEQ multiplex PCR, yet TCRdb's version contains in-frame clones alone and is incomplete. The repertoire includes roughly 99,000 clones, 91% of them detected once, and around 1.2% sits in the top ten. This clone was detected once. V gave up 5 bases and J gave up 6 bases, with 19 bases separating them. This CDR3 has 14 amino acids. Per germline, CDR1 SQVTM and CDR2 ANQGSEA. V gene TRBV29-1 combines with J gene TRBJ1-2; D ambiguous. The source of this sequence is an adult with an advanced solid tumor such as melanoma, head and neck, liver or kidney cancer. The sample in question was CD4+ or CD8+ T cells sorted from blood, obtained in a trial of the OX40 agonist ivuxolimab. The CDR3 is CSVPAPWVIDGYTF. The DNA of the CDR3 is TGCAGCGTTCCTGCGCCCTGGGTCATAGATGGCTACACCTTC.